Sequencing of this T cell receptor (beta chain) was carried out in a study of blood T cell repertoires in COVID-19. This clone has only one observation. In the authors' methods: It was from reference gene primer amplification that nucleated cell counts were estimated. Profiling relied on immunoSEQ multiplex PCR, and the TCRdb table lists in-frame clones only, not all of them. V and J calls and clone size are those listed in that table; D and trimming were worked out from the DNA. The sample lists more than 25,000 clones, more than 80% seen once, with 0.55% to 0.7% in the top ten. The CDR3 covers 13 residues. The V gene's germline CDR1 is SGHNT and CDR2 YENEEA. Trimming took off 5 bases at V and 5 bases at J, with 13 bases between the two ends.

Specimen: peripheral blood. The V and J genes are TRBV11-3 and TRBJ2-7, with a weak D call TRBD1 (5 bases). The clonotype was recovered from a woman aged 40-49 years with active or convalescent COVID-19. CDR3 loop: CASSDSWQNEQYF. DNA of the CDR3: TGTGCCAGCAGCGACAGTTGGCAAAACGAGCAGTACTTC.